A single sample gave rise to the 28 T cell receptor beta chains below, sequenced in a study of T cell responses to AZD1222 COVID-19 vaccine. The data were produced by immunoSEQ multiplex PCR, yet TCRdb's version contains in-frame clones alone and is incomplete. The sample has 200,000 to 300,000 clones, roughly 93% seen once. The sequencing here drew on peripheral blood, taken on day 0 of AZD1222 vaccination. These receptors all stem from an adult in good health.

The chain uses TRBV11-3 and TRBJ2-2; D is perhaps TRBD2 (7 bases). Trimming pared 1 base from V and 4 bases from J, leaving 13 bases between. Germline V lookup: CDR1 SGHNT, CDR2 YENEEA. CDR3 length: 16 amino acids. In nucleotides, the CDR3 is TGTGCCAGCAGCTTAGGAGGGGGGGCCGGCACCGGGGAGCTGTTTTTT. Encoded protein: CASSLGGGAGTGELFF.

CDR3 loop: CASSFPAERPEAFF. The CDR3 nucleotides read TGTGCCAGCAGCTTCCCCGCCGAACGTCCTGAAGCTTTCTTT. The chain links TRBV7-9 to TRBJ1-1, with unresolved D. The CDR3 has 14 amino acids. Germline assignment: CDR1 SEHNR and CDR2 FQNEAQ (reference sequence). The germline V and J ends were trimmed by 3 bases and 6 bases, with 14 bases remaining between them.

Comment on this clone: This CDR3 is also generated by other DNA sequences in the sample. V gene TRBV2 combines with J gene TRBJ1-4; 7 bases fit TRBD1. The V segment lost 2 bases and the J segment 6 bases; nucleotides outside the gene matches: 3. The V gene's germline CDR1 is SNHLY and CDR2 FYNNEI. CDR3 size: 14 residues. CDR3 residues: CASSERDRYEKLFF. The CDR3, as DNA: TGTGCCAGCAGTGAACGGGACAGATATGAAAAACTGTTTTTT.

This chain links TRBV18 with TRBJ2-4; no clear D. The germline CDR1 and CDR2 sequences are KGHSH and LQKENI. Trimming removed 6 bases from V and 1 base from J, with 13 bases in between. This CDR3 is built from 15 residues. CDR3 region: CASSSGQDAKNIQYF. The DNA for the CDR3 is TGTGCCAGCTCCTCGGGCCAGGATGCCAAAAACATTCAGTACTTC.

The genes are TRBV3-1 (or the pseudogene TRBV3-2) and TRBJ1-1; unclear D gene. The CDR3 covers 15 residues. Germline CDR1 reads LGHDT; CDR2 reads YNNKEL (reference sequence). V lost 1 base and J lost 5, with 14 bases in between. The CDR3: CASSQGGGWWTEAFF. CDR3 DNA: TGTGCCAGCAGCCAAGGAGGTGGTTGGTGGACTGAAGCTTTCTTT.

The chain is built from TRBV7-2 and TRBJ2-7; 7 bases align to TRBD2. CDR1 is SGHTA and CDR2 is FQGNSA in the germline V gene. Germline trimming cut 5 bases from V and 0 bases from J; bases unmatched to any gene: 1. The CDR3 is made up of 13 amino acids. DNA of the CDR3: TGTGCCAGCAGCAGGGACTACTCCTACGAGCAGTACTTC. Protein product: CASSRDYSYEQYF.

This clone occurred a few times. The chain uses TRBV27 and TRBJ2-5, with D unresolved. V lost 3 bases and J lost 4, with 9 bases in between. From germline, CDR1 is MNHEY and CDR2 SMNVEV (reference sequence). The CDR3 is made up of 13 amino acids. CDR3 bases: TGTGCCAGCAGTTTTTTTTCCGGAGAGACCCAGTACTTC. It encodes CASSFFSGETQYF.

The V gene is TRBV3-1 (or the pseudogene TRBV3-2), the J gene TRBJ2-2; 8 bases line up with TRBD2. There are 16 residues in the CDR3. V gave up 3 bases and J gave up 5 bases; unmatched junction bases: 8. Germline lookup yields CDR1 LGHDT and CDR2 YNNKEL (reference sequence). As DNA, the CDR3 is TGTGCCAGCAGCCACCCCAGCGGGAGTCGTACCGGGGAGCTGTTTTTT. The encoded protein is CASSHPSGSRTGELFF.

The V call is TRBV7-2, the J call TRBJ2-3; D unresolved. This CDR3 spans 13 amino acids. Trimming removed 5 bases at V and 0 bases at J, with 6 bases between. Germline V gives CDR1 SGHTA, CDR2 FQGNSA. CDR3 loop: CASSAQSTDTQYF. The CDR3 DNA reads as TGTGCCAGCAGCGCGCAGAGCACAGATACGCAGTATTTT.

V usage is TRBV7-2 and J usage is TRBJ2-7; D tentatively fits TRBD1 or TRBD2 (6 bases each). Trimming took 7 bases from V and 0 from J, leaving 13 bases between them. Germline V gives CDR1 SGHTA, CDR2 FQGNSA. The CDR3 extends over 14 amino acids. The CDR3 coding sequence is TGTGCCAGCAAAAGAGGGGGGACCTCCTACGAGCAGTACTTC. Translated, it gives CASKRGGTSYEQYF.

The rearrangement joins TRBV5-6 to TRBJ1-2; D unresolved. The CDR3 is 12 residues long. The V gene's germline CDR1 is SGHDT and CDR2 YYEEEE. Trimming took 0 bases from V and 7 from J, leaving 7 bases between them. CDR3 sequence: CASSLAGFGYTF. Written as DNA, the CDR3 is TGTGCCAGCAGCTTGGCGGGGTTTGGCTACACCTTC.

The rearrangement links TRBV2 to TRBJ1-6, with 7 bases aligning to TRBD1. Losses at the gene ends were 4 bases for V and 1 base for J; bases not matched to a gene: 4. The CDR3 sequence is 16 residues long. Germline V lookup: CDR1 SNHLY, CDR2 FYNNEI. Here the CDR3 DNA reads TGTGCCAGCAGTGCAAGACAGGGTTCCTATAATTCACCCCTCCACTTT. Translated: CASSARQGSYNSPLHF.

V usage is TRBV5-6 and J usage is TRBJ2-7; 10 bases align to TRBD1. The CDR3 has 15 amino acids. The V gene's germline CDR1 is SGHDT and CDR2 YYEEEE. The V gene end was trimmed by 0 bases and the J gene end by 7 bases; junction bases not matched to a gene: 7. The DNA of the CDR3 is TGTGCCAGCAGCTTGGAGGGGACAGGGGTTTGGGAGCAGTACTTC. Translated: CASSLEGTGVWEQYF.

The J gene is TRBJ1-6, the V gene TRBV15; TRBD1 matches at 9 bases. The J segment lost 7 bases and the V segment lost 2 bases, leaving 3 bases of the junction unmatched. This CDR3 is 15 amino acids long. In germline, CDR1 is LNHNV, CDR2 YYDKDF (reference sequence). CDR3 coding DNA: TGTGCCACCAGCAGACCTGACAGGGGGAATTCACCCCTCCACTTT. Its protein is CATSRPDRGNSPLHF.

The chain combines TRBV5-5 with TRBJ2-2; D is unclear. The CDR3 loop spans 12 amino acids. V lost 0 bases, J lost 7 bases, and 4 bases lay in between. Per germline, CDR1 SGHKS and CDR2 YYEKEE (reference sequence). CDR3 sequence (DNA): TGTGCCAGCAGCTTGGGTGGCGGGGAGCTGTTTTTT. Its protein product is CASSLGGGELFF.

The V and J genes are TRBV30 and TRBJ1-2; no clear D gene. V lost 0 bases and J 1 base, leaving 6 bases between the germline ends. CDR3 length: 13 residues. The germline V gene encodes CDR1 GTSNPN and CDR2 SVGIG (reference sequence). The CDR3 here is CAWSVPGNYGYTF. DNA for the CDR3: TGTGCCTGGAGTGTACCCGGTAACTATGGCTACACCTTC.

The rearrangement joins TRBV28 to TRBJ1-5; D may be TRBD1 (6 bases). Germline V gene lookup returns CDR1 MDHEN and CDR2 SYDVKM. V lost 11 bases, J lost 7 bases, and 15 bases lay in between. There are 12 residues in the CDR3. This chain's CDR3 is CAATGTIQPQHF. The CDR3 bases are TGTGCCGCGACCGGGACAATACAGCCCCAGCATTTT. The variable domain in full, with the rest retrieved from reference TRBV28 and TRBJ1-5, is DVKVTQSSRYLVKRTGEKVFLECVQDMDHENMFWYRQDPGLGLRLIYFSYDVKMKEKGDIPEGYSVSREKKERFSLILESASTNQTSMYLCAATGTIQPQHFGDGTRLSIL.

This sequence joins TRBV28 and TRBJ2-7; the D gene is possibly TRBD1 (5 bases). Germline CDR1 is MDHEN and CDR2 is SYDVKM. The CDR3 length is 13 residues. V was shortened by 6 bases and J by 1 base, with 10 bases between the two germline ends. The CDR3 bases are TGTGCCAGCAGGAGTGGGGCTTCCTACGAGCAGTACTTC. The encoded protein is CASRSGASYEQYF.

The chain couples TRBV4-2 to TRBJ1-1; 8 bases are shared with TRBD1. The CDR3 runs 15 residues. Germline CDR1 LGHNA, CDR2 YNFKEQ. V trimming: 1 base; J trimming: 3 bases; junction bases outside the gene matches: 4. CDR3: CASSQVDREDTEAFF. CDR3 in DNA: TGTGCCAGCAGCCAAGTGGACAGGGAGGACACTGAAGCTTTCTTT.

The rearrangement joins TRBV18 to TRBJ2-7; TRBD2 matches at 9 bases. In germline, CDR1 is KGHSH, CDR2 LQKENI. The ends lost 0 bases at V and 7 bases at J; junction bases unmatched: 7. The CDR3 is made up of 15 amino acids. The CDR3 is CASSPPVAGAGEQYF. CDR3 DNA: TGTGCCAGCTCACCACCTGTAGCGGGAGCGGGGGAGCAGTACTTC.

V and J are TRBV19 and TRBJ1-5; possible D gene TRBD1, 5 bases. Trimming took off 5 bases at V and 2 bases at J, with 19 bases between the two ends. There are 17 residues in the CDR3. CDR1 is LNHDA, CDR2 SQIVND, per germline (reference sequence). CDR3 sequence: CASSFSPARGGNQPQHF. DNA of the CDR3: TGTGCCAGTAGTTTCTCGCCTGCTAGGGGTGGCAATCAGCCCCAGCATTTT.

The V and J genes are TRBV29-1 and TRBJ2-3; no definite D call. CDR3 length: 13 residues. The V gene lost 8 bases and the J gene lost 2 bases, with 14 bases spanning the gap. Per germline, CDR1 SQVTM and CDR2 ANQGSEA. This CDR3 reads CSLSRENTDTQYF. For the CDR3, the DNA is TGCAGCCTGTCCAGAGAAAACACAGATACGCAGTATTTT.

The chain links TRBV27 to TRBJ2-4, with a weak D call TRBD1 (5 bases). V dropped 7 bases and J dropped 6 bases, with 16 bases sitting between them. The CDR3 runs 14 residues. The V gene's germline CDR1 is MNHEY and CDR2 SMNVEV (reference sequence). CDR3 sequence reads: CASTPNQGSNIQYF. The CDR3 coding sequence is TGTGCCAGCACCCCCAATCAGGGCTCAAACATTCAGTACTTC.

The chain is built from TRBV25-1 and TRBJ1-2; D is ambiguous. Germline V lookup: CDR1 MGHDK, CDR2 SYGVNS. The CDR3 is 13 residues long. V lost 1 base and J 7 bases, leaving 10 bases between the germline ends. The CDR3 DNA is TGTGCCAGCAGTGAATTTGGATTAAGTGGCTACACCTTC. This gives the protein CASSEFGLSGYTF.

The V call is TRBV3-1 (or the pseudogene TRBV3-2), the J call TRBJ1-5; possible D gene TRBD1, 5 bases. V gave up 0 bases and J gave up 11 bases, with 17 bases separating them. Germline assignment: CDR1 LGHDT and CDR2 YNNKEL (reference sequence). There are 15 residues in the CDR3. CDR3 region: CASSQDKGAPRAQHF. CDR3 nucleotides: TGTGCCAGCAGCCAAGATAAAGGGGCCCCGCGGGCCCAGCATTTT.

This chain connects TRBV6-5 to TRBJ1-1; the match to TRBD1 covers 7 bases. V lost 6 bases and J lost 4; bases outside the gene matches: 11. Per germline, CDR1 MNHEY and CDR2 SVGAGI. This CDR3 is built from 15 residues. The CDR3 here is CASRSLSTGTTEAFF. CDR3 DNA: TGTGCCAGCAGGTCCTTATCGACAGGGACCACTGAAGCTTTCTTT.

J is TRBJ1-1 and V is TRBV3-1 (or the pseudogene TRBV3-2), with D perhaps TRBD1 (5 bases). This CDR3 has 15 amino acids. Germline V lookup: CDR1 LGHDT, CDR2 YNNKEL (reference sequence). Deletions cut 3 bases from V and 3 bases from J, with 14 bases between. The CDR3, as DNA: TGTGCCAGCAGCCAGACTTGGGGGGGTGACACTGAAGCTTTCTTT. It encodes CASSQTWGGDTEAFF.

The V call is TRBV6-6, the J call TRBJ1-5; D unclear. The CDR3 runs to 16 residues. Trimming cost V 6 bases and J 2 bases, with 17 bases left between them. Germline CDR1 MNHNY, CDR2 SVGAGI (reference sequence). DNA of the CDR3: TGTGCCAGCAGCCAAAGTTCCGGGCGTGGCAATCAGCCCCAGCATTTT. It yields the protein CASSQSSGRGNQPQHF.